In this sample, the clone carrying this T cell receptor beta chain turned up once. J gave up 4 bases and V 3 bases, and 5 bases lay outside the gene matches. The CDR3 is 16 amino acids. Germline values: CDR1 SGDLS, CDR2 YYNGEE. These data belong to a study of blood T cell repertoires in COVID-19. Background on the study: From T cells, B-cell-depleted T cells, or PBMCs came the material, which was cDNA or gDNA.

Assay used: immunoSEQ multiplex PCR; TCRdb lists only in-frame clones, some missing. The sample shows approximately 100,000 clones, more than 80% of them seen only once. What was sequenced was peripheral blood. The receptor's source is a human donor in a cohort sampled during active COVID-19. The V gene is TRBV9, the J gene TRBJ2-5, with 14 bases lining up with TRBD2. CDR3 in amino acids: CASSGRLAGGAETQYF. The CDR3 DNA reads as TGTGCCAGCAGCGGCCGACTAGCGGGGGGGGCAGAGACCCAGTACTTC.